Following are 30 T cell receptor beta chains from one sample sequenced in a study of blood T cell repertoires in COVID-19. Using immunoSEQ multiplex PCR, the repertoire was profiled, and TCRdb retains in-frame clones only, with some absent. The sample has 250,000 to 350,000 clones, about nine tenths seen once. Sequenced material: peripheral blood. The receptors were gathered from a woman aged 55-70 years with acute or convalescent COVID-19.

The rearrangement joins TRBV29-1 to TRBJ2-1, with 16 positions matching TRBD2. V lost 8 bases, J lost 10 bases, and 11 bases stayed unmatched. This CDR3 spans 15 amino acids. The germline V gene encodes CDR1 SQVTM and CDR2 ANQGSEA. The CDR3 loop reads CSLYPGLAGGGEQFF. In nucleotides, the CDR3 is TGCAGCTTATACCCGGGACTAGCGGGAGGGGGGGAGCAGTTCTTC.

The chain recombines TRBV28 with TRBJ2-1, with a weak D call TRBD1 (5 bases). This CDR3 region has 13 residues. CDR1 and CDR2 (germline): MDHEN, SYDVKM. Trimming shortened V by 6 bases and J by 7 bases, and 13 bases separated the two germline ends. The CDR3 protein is CASRIGVMNEQFF. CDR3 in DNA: TGTGCCAGCAGGATAGGGGTCATGAATGAGCAGTTCTTC.

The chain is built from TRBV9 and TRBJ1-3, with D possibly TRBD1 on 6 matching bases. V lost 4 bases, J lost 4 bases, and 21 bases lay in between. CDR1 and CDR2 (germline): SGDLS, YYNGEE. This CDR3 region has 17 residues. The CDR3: CASSQAPWGGRGNTIYF. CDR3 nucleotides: TGTGCCAGCAGCCAAGCCCCGTGGGGGGGCAGAGGAAACACCATATATTTT.

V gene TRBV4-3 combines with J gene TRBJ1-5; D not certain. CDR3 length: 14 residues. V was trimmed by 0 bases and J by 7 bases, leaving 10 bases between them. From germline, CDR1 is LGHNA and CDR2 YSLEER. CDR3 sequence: CASSQDGAEQPQHF. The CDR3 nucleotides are TGCGCCAGCAGCCAAGATGGTGCTGAGCAGCCCCAGCATTTT.

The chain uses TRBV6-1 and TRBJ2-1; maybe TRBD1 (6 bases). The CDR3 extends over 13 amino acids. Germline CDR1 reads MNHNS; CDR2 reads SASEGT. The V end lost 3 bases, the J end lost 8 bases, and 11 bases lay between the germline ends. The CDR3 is CASSEGGGYEQFF. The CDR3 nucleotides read TGTGCCAGCAGTGAGGGTGGGGGCTATGAGCAGTTCTTC.

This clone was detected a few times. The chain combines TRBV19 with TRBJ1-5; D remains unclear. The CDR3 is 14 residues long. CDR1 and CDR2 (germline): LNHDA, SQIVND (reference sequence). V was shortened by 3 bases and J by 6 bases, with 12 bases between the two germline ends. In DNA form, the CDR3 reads TGTGCCAGTAGTATGGTAAGCGGCACTCAGCCCCAGCATTTT. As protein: CASSMVSGTQPQHF.

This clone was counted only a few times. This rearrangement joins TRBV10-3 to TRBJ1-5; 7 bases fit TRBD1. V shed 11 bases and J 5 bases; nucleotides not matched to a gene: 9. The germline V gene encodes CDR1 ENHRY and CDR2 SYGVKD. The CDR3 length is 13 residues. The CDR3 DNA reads TGTGCCGCCCACCGGGACAGAGATCAGCCCCAGCATTTT. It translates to CAAHRDRDQPQHF.

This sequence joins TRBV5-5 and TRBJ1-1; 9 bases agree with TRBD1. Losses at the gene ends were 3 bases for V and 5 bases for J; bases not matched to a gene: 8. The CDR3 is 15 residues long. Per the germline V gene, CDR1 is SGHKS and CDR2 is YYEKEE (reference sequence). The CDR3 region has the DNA TGTGCCAGCAGCTGGGAACAGGGGGCGAGGACTGAAGCTTTCTTT. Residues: CASSWEQGARTEAFF.

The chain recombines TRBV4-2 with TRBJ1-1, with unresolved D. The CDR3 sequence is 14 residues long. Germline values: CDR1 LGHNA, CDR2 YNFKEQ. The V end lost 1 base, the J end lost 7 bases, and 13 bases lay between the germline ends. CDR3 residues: CASSQGRDRGEAFF. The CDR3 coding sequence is TGTGCCAGCAGCCAAGGGAGGGATCGTGGTGAAGCTTTCTTT.

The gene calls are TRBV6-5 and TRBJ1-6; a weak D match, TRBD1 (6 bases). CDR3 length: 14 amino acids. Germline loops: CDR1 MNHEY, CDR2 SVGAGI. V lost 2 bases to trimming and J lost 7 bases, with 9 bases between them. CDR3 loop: CASSYEQGNSPLHF. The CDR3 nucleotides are TGTGCCAGCAGTTACGAACAGGGAAATTCACCCCTCCACTTT.

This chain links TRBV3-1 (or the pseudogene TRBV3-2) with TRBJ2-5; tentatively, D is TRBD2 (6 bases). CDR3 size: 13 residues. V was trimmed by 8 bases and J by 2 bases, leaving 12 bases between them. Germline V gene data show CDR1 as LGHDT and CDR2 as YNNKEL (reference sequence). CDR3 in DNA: TGTGCCAGCGGGCTCGGGGGTCAAGAGACCCAGTACTTC. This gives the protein CASGLGGQETQYF.

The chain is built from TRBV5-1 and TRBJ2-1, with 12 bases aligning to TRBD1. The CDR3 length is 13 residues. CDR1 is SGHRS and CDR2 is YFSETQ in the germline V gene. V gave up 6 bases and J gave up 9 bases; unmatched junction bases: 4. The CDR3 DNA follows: TGCGCCAGCAAGGGACAGGGGGCTGGTGAGCAGTTCTTC. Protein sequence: CASKGQGAGEQFF.

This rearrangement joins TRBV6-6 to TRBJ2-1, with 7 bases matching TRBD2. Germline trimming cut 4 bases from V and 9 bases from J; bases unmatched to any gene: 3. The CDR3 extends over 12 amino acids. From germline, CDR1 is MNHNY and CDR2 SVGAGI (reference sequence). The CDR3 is CASSLGGTEQFF. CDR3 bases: TGTGCCAGCAGTTTGGGGGGGACTGAGCAGTTCTTC.

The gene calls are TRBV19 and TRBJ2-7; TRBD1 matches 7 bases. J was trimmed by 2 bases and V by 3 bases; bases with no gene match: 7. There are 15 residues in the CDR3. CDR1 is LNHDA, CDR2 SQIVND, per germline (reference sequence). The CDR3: CASSIETGLTYEQYF. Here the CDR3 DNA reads TGTGCCAGTAGTATCGAGACAGGGCTTACCTACGAGCAGTACTTC.

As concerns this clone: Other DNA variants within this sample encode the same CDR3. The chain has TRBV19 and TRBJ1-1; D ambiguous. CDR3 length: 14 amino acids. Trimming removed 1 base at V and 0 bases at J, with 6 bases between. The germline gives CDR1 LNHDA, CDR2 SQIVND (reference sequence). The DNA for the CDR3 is TGTGCCAGTAGTATAGGAGGGCTGAACACTGAAGCTTTCTTT. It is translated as CASSIGGLNTEAFF.

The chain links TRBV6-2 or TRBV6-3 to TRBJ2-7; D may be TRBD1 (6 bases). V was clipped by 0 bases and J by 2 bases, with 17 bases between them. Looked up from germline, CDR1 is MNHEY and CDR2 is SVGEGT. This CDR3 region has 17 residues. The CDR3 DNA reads TGTGCCAGCAGTTACTCCACTTGGGGGCAGGTCACCTACGAGCAGTACTTC. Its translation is CASSYSTWGQVTYEQYF.

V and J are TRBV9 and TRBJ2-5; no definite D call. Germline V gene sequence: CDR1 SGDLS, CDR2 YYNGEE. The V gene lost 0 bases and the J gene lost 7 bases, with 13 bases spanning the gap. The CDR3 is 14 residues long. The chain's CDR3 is CASSVGESHRTQYF. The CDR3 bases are TGTGCCAGCAGCGTAGGAGAGTCGCATCGGACCCAGTACTTC.

CDR3 amino acids: CASSEGYNEQFF. CDR3 coding DNA: TGTGCCAGCTCTGAGGGTTACAATGAGCAGTTCTTC. V is TRBV18 and J is TRBJ2-1; a weak D match, TRBD2 (5 bases). V lost 6 bases and J 4 bases, leaving 7 bases between the germline ends. This CDR3 has 12 residues. Germline-derived CDR1 and CDR2 are KGHSH and LQKENI.

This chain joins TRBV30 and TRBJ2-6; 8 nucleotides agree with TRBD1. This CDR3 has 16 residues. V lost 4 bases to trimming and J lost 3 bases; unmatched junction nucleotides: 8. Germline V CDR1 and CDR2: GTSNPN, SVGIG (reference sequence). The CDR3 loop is CAWKGSGGGGANVLTF. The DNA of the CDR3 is TGTGCCTGGAAGGGGTCAGGGGGCGGTGGGGCCAACGTCCTGACTTTC.

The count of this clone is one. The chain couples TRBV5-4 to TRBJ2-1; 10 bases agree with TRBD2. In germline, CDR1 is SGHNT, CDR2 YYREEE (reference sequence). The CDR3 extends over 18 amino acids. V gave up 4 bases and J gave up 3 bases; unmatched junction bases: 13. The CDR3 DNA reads TGTGCCAGCAGCCCGCGGGTCCCCGGGACTAGCGTCTACAATGAGCAGTTCTTC. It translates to CASSPRVPGTSVYNEQFF.

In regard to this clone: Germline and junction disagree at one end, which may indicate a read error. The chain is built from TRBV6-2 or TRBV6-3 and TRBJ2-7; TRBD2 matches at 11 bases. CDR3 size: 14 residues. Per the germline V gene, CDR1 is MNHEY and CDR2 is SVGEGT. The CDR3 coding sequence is TGTGCCAGCAGCTCCGGGGCTAGCGGGGGGCACGAGGACTTC. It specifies CASSSGASGGHEDF.

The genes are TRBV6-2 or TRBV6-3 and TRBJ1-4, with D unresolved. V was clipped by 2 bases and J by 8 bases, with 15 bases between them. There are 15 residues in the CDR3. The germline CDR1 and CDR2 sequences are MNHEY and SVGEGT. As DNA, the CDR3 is TGTGCCAGCAGTTACGAAGATCTCAGTTTCGAAAAACTGTTTTTT. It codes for CASSYEDLSFEKLFF.

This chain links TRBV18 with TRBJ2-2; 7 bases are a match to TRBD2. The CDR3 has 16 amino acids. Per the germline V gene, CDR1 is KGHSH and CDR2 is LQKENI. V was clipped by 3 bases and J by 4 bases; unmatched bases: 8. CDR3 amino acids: CASSPWRERSTGELFF. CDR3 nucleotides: TGTGCCAGCTCACCGTGGCGGGAGAGGAGCACCGGGGAGCTGTTTTTT. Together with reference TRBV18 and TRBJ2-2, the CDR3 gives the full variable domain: NAGVMQNPRHLVRRRGQEARLRCSPMKGHSHVYWYRQLPEEGLKFMVYLQKENIIDESGMPKERFSAEFPKEGPSILRIQQVVRGDSAAYFCASSPWRERSTGELFFGEGSRLTVL.

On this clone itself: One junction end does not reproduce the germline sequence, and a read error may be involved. CDR3 DNA: TGTGCCAGCAACGTAGATGGCGGGAGTCCCACAGATACGCAGTATTTT. Protein sequence: CASNVDGGSPTDTQYF. The chain uses TRBV9 and TRBJ2-3; 7 bases map to TRBD2. The CDR3 contains 16 residues. Germline-derived CDR1 and CDR2 are SGDLS and YYNGEE.

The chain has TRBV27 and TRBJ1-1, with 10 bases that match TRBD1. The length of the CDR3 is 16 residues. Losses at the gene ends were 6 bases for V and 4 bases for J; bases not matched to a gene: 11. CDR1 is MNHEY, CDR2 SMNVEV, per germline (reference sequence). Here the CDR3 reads CASRYILTGGTTEAFF. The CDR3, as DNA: TGTGCCAGCAGGTACATCCTGACAGGGGGCACCACTGAAGCTTTCTTT.

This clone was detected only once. CDR3: CASSTAVGYGYTF. CDR3 nucleotide sequence: TGTGCCAGTAGTACGGCCGTCGGGTATGGCTACACCTTC. The chain is built from TRBV19 and TRBJ1-2; D gene unclear. The V gene's germline CDR1 is LNHDA and CDR2 SQIVND (reference sequence). The germline V and J ends were trimmed by 4 bases and 5 bases, with 11 bases remaining between them. The CDR3 has 13 residues.

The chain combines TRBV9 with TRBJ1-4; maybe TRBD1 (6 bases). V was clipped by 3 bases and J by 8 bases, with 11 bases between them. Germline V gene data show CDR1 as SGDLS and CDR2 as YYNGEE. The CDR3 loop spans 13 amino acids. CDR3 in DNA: TGTGCCAGCAGCGCCACAGGGTGGGAAAAACTGTTTTTT. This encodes CASSATGWEKLFF.

The DNA for the CDR3 is TGTGCCAGCGCGGCGGAATCTGGAAACACCATATATTTT. Translating gives CASAAESGNTIYF. The chain uses TRBV2 and TRBJ1-3, with D unresolved. The CDR3 is 13 residues long. The germline gives CDR1 SNHLY, CDR2 FYNNEI. V was pared by 8 bases and J by 1 base, with 9 bases between.

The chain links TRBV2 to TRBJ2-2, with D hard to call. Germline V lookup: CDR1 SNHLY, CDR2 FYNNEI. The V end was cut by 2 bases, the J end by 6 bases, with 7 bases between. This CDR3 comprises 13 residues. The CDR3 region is CASSETPSGELFF. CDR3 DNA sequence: TGTGCCAGCAGTGAAACACCGTCCGGGGAGCTGTTTTTT.

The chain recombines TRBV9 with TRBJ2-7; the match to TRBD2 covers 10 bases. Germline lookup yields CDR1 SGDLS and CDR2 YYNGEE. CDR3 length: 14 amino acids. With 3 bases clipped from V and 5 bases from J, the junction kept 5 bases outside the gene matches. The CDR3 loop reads CASSGGLAANEQYF. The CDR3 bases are TGTGCCAGCAGCGGAGGACTAGCGGCGAACGAGCAGTACTTC.